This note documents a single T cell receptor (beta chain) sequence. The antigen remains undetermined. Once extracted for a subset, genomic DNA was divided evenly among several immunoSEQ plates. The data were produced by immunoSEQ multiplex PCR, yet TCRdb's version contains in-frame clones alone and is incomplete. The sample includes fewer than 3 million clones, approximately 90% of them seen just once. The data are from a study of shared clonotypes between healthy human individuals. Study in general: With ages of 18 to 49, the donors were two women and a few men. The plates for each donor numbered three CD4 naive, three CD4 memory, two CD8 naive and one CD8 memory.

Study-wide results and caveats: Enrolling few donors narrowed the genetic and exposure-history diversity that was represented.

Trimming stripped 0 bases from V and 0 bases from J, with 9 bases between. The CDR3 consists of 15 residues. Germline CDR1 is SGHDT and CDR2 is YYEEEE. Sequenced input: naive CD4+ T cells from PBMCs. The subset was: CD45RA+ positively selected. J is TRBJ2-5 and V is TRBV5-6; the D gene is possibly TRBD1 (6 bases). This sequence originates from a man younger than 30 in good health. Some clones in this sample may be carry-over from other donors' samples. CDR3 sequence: CASSLGGTNQETQYF. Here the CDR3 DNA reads TGTGCCAGCAGCTTGGGGGGGACAAACCAAGAGACCCAGTACTTC.